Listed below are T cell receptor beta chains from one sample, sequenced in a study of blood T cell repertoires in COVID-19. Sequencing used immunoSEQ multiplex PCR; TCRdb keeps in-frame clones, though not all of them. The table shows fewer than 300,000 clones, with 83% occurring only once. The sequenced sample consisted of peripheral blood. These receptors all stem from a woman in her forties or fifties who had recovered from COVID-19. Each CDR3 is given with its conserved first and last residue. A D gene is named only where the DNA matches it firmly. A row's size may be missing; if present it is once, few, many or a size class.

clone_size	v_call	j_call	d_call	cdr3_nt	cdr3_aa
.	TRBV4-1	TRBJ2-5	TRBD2	TGCGCCAGCAGCCAAGGGGCGGGAGGGGGGAGAGAGACCCAGTACTTC	CASSQGAGGGRETQYF
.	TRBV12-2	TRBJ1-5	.	TGTGCAAGTCCCCTATACCAGACAGGGAATCGAAATCAGCCCCAGCATTTT	CASPLYQTGNRNQPQHF
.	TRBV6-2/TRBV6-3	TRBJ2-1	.	TGTGCCAGCAGCACCCGGGACTCCTCCTCCTACAATGAGCAGTTCTTC	CASSTRDSSSYNEQFF
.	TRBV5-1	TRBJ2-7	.	TGCGCCAGCAGCTTGGCCCGGGGTTCCTACGAGCAGTACTTC	CASSLARGSYEQYF
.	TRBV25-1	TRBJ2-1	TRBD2	TGTGCCAGCAGTAAAGGACTAGCGGGAAATTTGGGTGAGCAGTTCTTC	CASSKGLAGNLGEQFF
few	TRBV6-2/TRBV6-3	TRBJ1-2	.	TGTGCCAGCAGTTCCTACAGGGATGGTGGCTATGGCTACACCTTC	CASSSYRDGGYGYTF
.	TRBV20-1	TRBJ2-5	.	TGCAGTGCTAGTCGAGGGAAAATAGGGAGGACCCAGTACTTC	CSASRGKIGRTQYF
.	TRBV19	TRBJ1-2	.	TGTGCCAGTAGTGTGGGACACCGGATTTTCGGCTACACCTTC	CASSVGHRIFGYTF
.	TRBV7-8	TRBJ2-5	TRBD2	TGTGCCAGCAGCTCTTTACCTTTATCGCTAGCGGGGGGTTTTGAAGAGACCCAGTACTTC	CASSSLPLSLAGGFEETQYF
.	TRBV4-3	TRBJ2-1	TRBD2	TGCGCCAGCAGCCAAGGTGGTAGCGGGTACAATGAGCAGTTCTTC	CASSQGGSGYNEQFF
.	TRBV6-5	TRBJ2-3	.	TGTGCCAGCAGTTACTGGGCGGGGATGAGTGGAGATACGCAGTATTTT	CASSYWAGMSGDTQYF
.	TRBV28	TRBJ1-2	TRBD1	TGTGCCAGCAGTTTGGCTCCAGGGGGAAGGTATGGCTACACCTTC	CASSLAPGGRYGYTF
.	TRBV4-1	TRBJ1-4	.	TGCGCCAGCAGCCAAGGGCAGTTTAATGAAAAACTGTTTTTT	CASSQGQFNEKLFF
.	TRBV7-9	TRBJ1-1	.	TGTGCCAGCAGCGCAGACGGGTTGAGGAGCACTGAAGCTTTCTTT	CASSADGLRSTEAFF
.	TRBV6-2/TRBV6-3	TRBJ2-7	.	TGTGCCAGCAGCCCCCCCGGGTCCCCTACAGAGCAGTACTTC	CASSPPGSPTEQYF
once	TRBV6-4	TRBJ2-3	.	TGTGCCAGCAGTTACTCAGGGGCCGGAGATACGCAGTATTTT	CASSYSGAGDTQYF
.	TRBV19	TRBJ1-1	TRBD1	TGTGCCAGTAAGGGGACAGGGATGAACACTGAAGCTTTCTTT	CASKGTGMNTEAFF